The next 25 T cell receptor beta chains were all read from a single sample in a study of beta chain features in type 1 diabetes. Study-level results: TCRB CDR3s from Type 1 diabetes patients were moderately but significantly shorter in all four CD4+ subsets.

The whole isolated RNA underwent reverse transcription, so sequencing captured expressed TCRB transcripts. Clones were read by immunoSEQ multiplex PCR, and TCRdb kept only the in-frame ones, dropping some. The table has 50,000 to 65,000 clones, roughly two fifths seen once. No cognate antigen is known for these TCRs. Input material: Tregs from blood. The origin of the receptors is a man between 25 and 39 years old with type 1 diabetes.

As concerns this clone: The sample contains more than one DNA sequence encoding this CDR3. This chain joins TRBV5-1 and TRBJ2-6; TRBD1 is a possible D gene (6 bases). The CDR3 runs to 17 residues. V gave up 6 bases and J gave up 1 base, with 17 bases separating them. Germline CDR1 reads SGHRS; CDR2 reads YFSETQ. The CDR3 DNA reads as TGCGCCAGCACCGGAACAGGGAGAATTTCTGGGGCCAACGTCCTGACTTTC. It specifies CASTGTGRISGANVLTF.

The chain joins TRBV6-6 to TRBJ1-1; D may be TRBD1 (6 bases). The CDR3 is made up of 15 amino acids. The germline V and J ends were trimmed by 2 bases and 8 bases, with 18 bases remaining between them. The V gene's germline CDR1 is MNHNY and CDR2 SVGAGI (reference sequence). CDR3 in DNA: TGTGCCAGCAGTTACATAGTACGGCAGGGGACCGAAGCTTTCTTT. As protein: CASSYIVRQGTEAFF.

DNA of the CDR3: TGTGCCAGCAGGCTAGCCTACGAGCAGTACTTC. Amino acids: CASRLAYEQYF. This rearrangement joins TRBV11-2 to TRBJ2-7; D is unresolved. Trimming took off 6 bases at V and 2 bases at J, with 5 bases between the two ends. CDR3 size: 11 residues. CDR1 and CDR2 from the germline V gene are SGHAT and FQNNGV.

The chain has TRBV5-4 and TRBJ1-1; D perhaps matches TRBD1 (6 bases). Trimming cost V 3 bases and J 5 bases, with 17 bases left between them. CDR1 and CDR2 from the germline V gene are SGHNT and YYREEE (reference sequence). The CDR3 loop spans 15 amino acids. The CDR3 DNA reads TGTGCCAGCAGCTCCCCGGTAGGGGGAAGGACTGAAGCTTTCTTT. Its translation: CASSSPVGGRTEAFF.

The J gene is TRBJ2-5, the V gene TRBV4-3, with 11 nucleotides matching TRBD2. This CDR3 region has 19 residues. CDR1 is LGHNA, CDR2 YSLEER, per germline. V trimming: 2 bases; J trimming: 0 bases; junction bases outside the gene matches: 11. The CDR3 spells CASSQIAGGDSSYQETQYF. In DNA form, the CDR3 reads TGCGCCAGCAGCCAAATAGCGGGAGGGGATAGTTCGTACCAAGAGACCCAGTACTTC.

This clone came up a few times. In nucleotides, the CDR3 is TGTGCCAGCAGCTCTATAGCGGGAACTGATAGGGAGCAGTTCTTC. Protein product: CASSSIAGTDREQFF. The chain recombines TRBV7-3 with TRBJ2-1; 8 nucleotides agree with TRBD2. After removal of 4 bases from V and 10 bases from J, the junction contained 12 bases not matched to a gene. Germline CDR1 is SGHTA and CDR2 is FQGTGA. The CDR3 covers 15 residues.

J is TRBJ2-1 and V is TRBV6-5, with D possibly matching TRBD1 (6 bases). The ends were cut back, 7 bases at V and 2 bases at J, with 15 bases in the middle. The CDR3 is 15 amino acids. The V gene's germline CDR1 is MNHEY and CDR2 SVGAGI. The CDR3 DNA reads TGTGCCAGCAAATCCGGCAGGGGCGCCTACAATGAGCAGTTCTTC. This gives the protein CASKSGRGAYNEQFF.

CDR3 in DNA: TGCGCCAGCAGCCAATTAGGCAGGGGGGAAACTGAAGCTTTCTTT. Translated, it gives CASSQLGRGETEAFF. V gene TRBV4-1 combines with J gene TRBJ1-1; 7 nucleotides agree with TRBD1. Germline assignment: CDR1 MGHRA and CDR2 YSYEKL. Germline trimming cut 2 bases from V and 5 bases from J; bases unmatched to any gene: 8. CDR3 length equals 15 residues.

The V and J genes are TRBV27 and TRBJ1-3; D uncertain. With 3 bases removed from V and 9 bases from J, the gap between germline ends came to 12 bases. Germline values: CDR1 MNHEY, CDR2 SMNVEV (reference sequence). The CDR3 runs 13 residues. The CDR3 region is CASSFDGGSTIYF. The CDR3 coding sequence is TGTGCCAGCAGTTTCGATGGAGGGTCCACCATATATTTT.

The gene calls are TRBV4-2 and TRBJ2-5, with 9 bases lining up with TRBD2. The junction had 2 bases not matched to a gene; V was cut back by 4 bases and J by 5 bases. The CDR3 is 13 residues long. The germline gives CDR1 LGHNA, CDR2 YNFKEQ. The CDR3 DNA is TGTGCCAGCAGCCCGAGCGGGGGGGAGACCCAGTACTTC. The encoded protein is CASSPSGGETQYF.

The J gene is TRBJ2-1, the V gene TRBV7-2, with D perhaps matching TRBD1 (8 bases). The germline CDR1 and CDR2 sequences are SGHTA and FQGNSA. The V gene lost 5 bases and the J gene lost 4 bases, with 15 bases spanning the gap. This CDR3 is 15 amino acids long. In DNA form, the CDR3 reads TGTGCCAGCAGCACACAGGGGGGGGGTTACAATGAGCAGTTCTTC. Encoded protein: CASSTQGGGYNEQFF.

This CDR3 reads CASTSKGQIEETQYF. The CDR3 DNA is TGTGCCAGCACCTCGAAGGGGCAGATAGAAGAGACCCAGTACTTC. The V gene is TRBV21-1, the J gene TRBJ2-5; no check of the table's D call, TRBD1, against the DNA was made. TRBV21-1 is a documented pseudogene. The CDR3 extends over 15 amino acids.

This chain links TRBV2 with TRBJ1-5, with 7 bases identical to TRBD1. Germline loops: CDR1 SNHLY, CDR2 FYNNEI. V dropped 8 bases and J dropped 2; count of bases not matched to a gene: 0. The CDR3 spans 12 residues. Here the CDR3 DNA reads TGTGCCAGCGGACAGGGCAATCAGCCCCAGCATTTT. Amino acid sequence: CASGQGNQPQHF.

This chain uses TRBV7-2 with TRBJ2-5, with a possible D match to TRBD1 (5 bases). V was shortened by 3 bases and J by 4 bases, with 12 bases between the two germline ends. This CDR3 has 14 amino acids. The germline V gene has CDR1 SGHTA and CDR2 FQGNSA. CDR3 amino acids: CASSFQTAGETQYF. CDR3 coding DNA: TGTGCCAGCAGCTTCCAGACAGCCGGAGAGACCCAGTACTTC.

The chain recombines TRBV13 with TRBJ2-5; 11 bases match TRBD2. The CDR3 covers 14 residues. Unmatched junction bases numbered 4, after V lost 5 bases and J lost 5 bases. Germline CDR1 PRHDT, CDR2 FYEKMQ (reference sequence). The CDR3 DNA reads TGTGCCAGCAGCCCCTCTAGCGGGAGGGAGACCCAGTACTTC. Its protein is CASSPSSGRETQYF.

The chain uses TRBV28 and TRBJ1-5; D possibly corresponds to TRBD1 (5 bases). The CDR3 extends over 12 amino acids. In germline, CDR1 is MDHEN, CDR2 SYDVKM. The V end was cut by 4 bases, the J end by 9 bases, with 10 bases between. DNA for the CDR3: TGTGCCAGCAGTTGGCAGGGTAGGCCCCAGCATTTT. It codes for CASSWQGRPQHF.

V and J are TRBV10-3 and TRBJ1-4, with TRBD1 matching over 7 bases. From germline, CDR1 is ENHRY and CDR2 SYGVKD. J gave up 7 bases and V 8 bases, and 7 bases lay outside the gene matches. The CDR3 spans 13 residues. CDR3 protein: CAIRDREGEKLFF. DNA of the CDR3: TGTGCCATCCGAGACAGGGAAGGTGAAAAACTGTTTTTT.

This clone was detected only a few times. The V gene is TRBV7-6, the J gene TRBJ2-2; 8 bases are shared with TRBD2. Germline CDR1 and CDR2: SGHVS and FNYEAQ. Unmatched junction bases numbered 7, after V lost 5 bases and J lost 5 bases. The CDR3 sequence is 15 residues long. The CDR3 here is CASSRIAGLTGELFF. CDR3 bases: TGTGCCAGCAGCCGTATAGCGGGATTAACCGGGGAGCTGTTTTTT.

In this sample, this clone turned up a few times. The chain recombines TRBV6-6 with TRBJ2-7; 10 bases fit TRBD2. With V trimmed by 8 bases and J by 0 bases, 7 bases remained unmatched. This CDR3 comprises 15 residues. The V gene's germline CDR1 is MNHNY and CDR2 SVGAGI (reference sequence). In DNA form, the CDR3 reads TGTGCCAGCGGAACTAGCGGGGTTAGCTCCTACGAGCAGTACTTC. Protein sequence: CASGTSGVSSYEQYF.

Of note for this clone: This specimen includes other DNA sequences encoding the same CDR3. The V gene is TRBV28, the J gene TRBJ1-5; unclear D gene. The germline V and J ends were trimmed by 3 bases and 4 bases, with 4 bases remaining between them. The CDR3 length is 12 residues. CDR1 and CDR2 (germline): MDHEN, SYDVKM. The CDR3 sequence: CASSLLNQPQHF. The CDR3 nucleotides read TGTGCCAGCAGTTTGTTAAATCAGCCCCAGCATTTT.

The chain couples TRBV28 to TRBJ1-5; TRBD1 might be the D (6 bases). V was trimmed by 4 bases and J by 3 bases, leaving 16 bases between them. CDR1 and CDR2 (germline): MDHEN, SYDVKM. The CDR3 covers 16 residues. In DNA, the CDR3 is TGTGCCAGCAGTTCATCGACAGGACGGGTCAATCAGCCCCAGCATTTT. It translates to CASSSSTGRVNQPQHF.

This rearrangement joins TRBV28 to TRBJ2-7; maybe TRBD2 (8 bases). V was clipped by 2 bases and J by 9 bases, with 23 bases between them. The CDR3 has 16 residues. Germline V gives CDR1 MDHEN, CDR2 SYDVKM. The CDR3 here is CASSLARGGQPSAQYF. The CDR3 DNA is TGTGCCAGCAGTTTAGCCCGGGGGGGACAGCCCTCGGCGCAGTACTTC.

V usage is TRBV10-3 and J usage is TRBJ1-2; possibly TRBD1 for D (5 bases). The CDR3 has 14 residues. The germline V and J ends were trimmed by 4 bases and 3 bases, with 12 bases remaining between them. Germline assignment: CDR1 ENHRY and CDR2 SYGVKD. CDR3 residues: CAISARGEDYGYTF. DNA for the CDR3: TGTGCCATCAGTGCCCGGGGGGAAGACTATGGCTACACCTTC.

The CDR3 nucleotides read TGTGCCAGCAGCCAAGACAGGGGAGGGTTCTTC. This translates into CASSQDRGGFF. This sequence joins TRBV6-1 and TRBJ2-1, with 8 bases matching TRBD1. The CDR3 is 11 residues long. V lost 6 bases to trimming and J lost 15 bases; unmatched junction nucleotides: 7. Germline V gene data show CDR1 as MNHNS and CDR2 as SASEGT.

In its sample, this clone was seen a few times. The V and J genes are TRBV6-5 and TRBJ1-5; D ambiguous. Germline V CDR1 and CDR2: MNHEY, SVGAGI. The CDR3 extends over 14 amino acids. V lost 8 bases and J lost 0, with 11 bases in between. The CDR3 DNA sequence: TGTGCCAGCGACAATGGGTATAGCAATCAGCCCCAGCATTTT. This codes for CASDNGYSNQPQHF.